This TCR beta chain is drawn from a study of T cell responses to AZD1222 COVID-19 vaccine. A remark on this clone: The antigen remains unidentified.

This table comes from immunoSEQ multiplex PCR, and its TCRdb copy is limited to in-frame clones, with some not included. This table has approximately 100,000 clones, 90% appearing once. Findings and caveats of the study: Once two AZD1222 doses were given, Spike-specific TCR breadth and depth went up. Seropositive AZD1222 recipients at baseline numbered only five to seven. There were mostly white British donors and more females than males, and clonal diversity was possibly underestimated.

The germline V gene encodes CDR1 MNHEY and CDR2 SMNVEV (reference sequence). Trimming removed 3 bases from V and 4 bases from J, with 17 bases in between. This CDR3 comprises 16 residues. This chain uses TRBV27 with TRBJ2-3, with a weak D call TRBD2 (7 bases). This clonotype originated in an adult in good health. This sample comprised peripheral blood, obtained on day 0 of AZD1222 vaccination. DNA for the CDR3: TGTGCCAGCAGTTTGGCGAGGGGGGGGGAGGCAGATACGCAGTATTTT. It translates to CASSLARGGEADTQYF.